This TCR beta chain was profiled in a study of cytomegalovirus exposure and HLA in healthy donors. Trimming stripped 2 bases from V and 0 bases from J, with 8 bases between. CDR1 and CDR2 (germline): MDHEN, SYDVKM. The CDR3 extends over 14 amino acids. A note on this clone: Its cognate antigen is unknown.

General study results and limits: In a later analysis, the majority of CMV-associated beta chains seemingly showed HLA restriction. Confirmation in vitro established that three CMV-associated chains were specific for CMV antigens. The availability of immune exposure information extended only to CMV serostatus. A previous analysis found most TCR beta V segments productive roughly 90% or roughly 30% of the time.

In the PCR, 60 Vbeta and 13 Jbeta primers were used. Data came from immunoSEQ multiplex PCR; TCRdb stores just in-frame clones and leaves some out. The data contain more than 110,000 clones, more than 75% of them singletons. The specimen was PBMCs. The chain links TRBV28 to TRBJ2-7; no reliable D call. The sequence came from a female donor in good health and CMV-seronegative. In DNA form, the CDR3 reads TGTGCCAGCAGTTTAGTGGGCAGCTCCTACGAGCAGTACTTC. Its translation is CASSLVGSSYEQYF.